These 2 T cell receptor beta chains came from one sample sequenced in a study of T cells in Graves' hyperthyroidism and ophthalmopathy. TCR beta CDR3 sequences were amplified from RNA transcripts. An initial round of RT-PCR targeting the TCR CDR3 relied on the HTBI primer set. TCRdb itself ran the multiplex PCR reads through MiXCR, one entry per CDR3 protein. Here the sample spans 550,000 to 800,000 distinct CDR3 sequences, 15% to 20% being singletons. The sample taken for sequencing was blood. These TCRs come from a man over 45 with Graves' hyperthyroidism.

The rearrangement links TRBV27 to TRBJ2-7, with D hard to call. CDR1 is MNHEY, CDR2 SMNVEV, per germline (reference sequence). V lost 3 bases and J lost 7, with 16 bases in between. This CDR3 is built from 14 residues. The CDR3 DNA reads as TGTGCCAGCAGTTTCCGCGGCGCGGCCGGAGAGCAGTACTTC. It specifies CASSFRGAAGEQYF.

In this sample, this clonotype turned up a few times. The chain joins TRBV6-5 to TRBJ1-5, with no clear D. The CDR3 contains 17 residues. CDR1 and CDR2 (germline): MNHEY, SVGAGI. The V end lost 0 bases, the J end lost 2 bases, and 14 bases lay between the germline ends. CDR3 amino acids: CASSYSIPYGGNQPQHF. The CDR3 DNA follows: TGTGCCAGCAGTTACTCGATTCCGTACGGGGGCAATCAGCCCCAGCATTTT.